The entry below describes one TCR beta chain. Its antigen is not known. The germline CDR1 and CDR2 sequences are LGHDT and YNNKEL (reference sequence). Trimming pared 1 base from V and 11 bases from J, leaving 14 bases between. The CDR3 covers 13 residues. This entry is derived from a study of human T cells and chemical hapten exposure. Whole-study results and caveats: DPC sensitization did not alter TCRs above 1 in 1000 frequency.

Time point meaning: pre-sensitization, week 0. The treatment: therapeutic diphenylcyclopropenone sensitization with weekly scalp DPC. TCRdb reanalysed the RACE reads using MiXCR and keeps one entry per CDR3 protein. The data show 60,000 to 75,000 distinct CDR3 sequences, around 7% seen once. This chain links TRBV3-1 with TRBJ1-1; D ambiguous. The sequenced sample was whole blood, obtained in connection with sensitization to the hapten diphenylcyclopropenone (DPC). The clonotype originates from a woman under 40 with alopecia areata. Some clones in this sample may be carry-over from other donors' samples. The CDR3 coding sequence is TGTGCCAGCAGCCAAGCGGGTCAGCCCTGGGCTTTCTTT. Protein: CASSQAGQPWAFF.